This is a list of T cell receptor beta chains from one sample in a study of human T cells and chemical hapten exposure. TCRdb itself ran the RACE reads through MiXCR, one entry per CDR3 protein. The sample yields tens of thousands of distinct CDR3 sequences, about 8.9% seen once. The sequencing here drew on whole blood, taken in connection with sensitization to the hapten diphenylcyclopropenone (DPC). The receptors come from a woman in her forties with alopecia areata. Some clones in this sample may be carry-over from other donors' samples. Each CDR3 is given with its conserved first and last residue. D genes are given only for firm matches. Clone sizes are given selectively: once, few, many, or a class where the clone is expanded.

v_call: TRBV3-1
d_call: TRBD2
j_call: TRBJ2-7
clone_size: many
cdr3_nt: TGTGCCAGCAGCCAGTGGAAAGATAGCGGGGTGAGCTCCTACGAGCAGTACTTC
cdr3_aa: CASSQWKDSGVSSYEQYF

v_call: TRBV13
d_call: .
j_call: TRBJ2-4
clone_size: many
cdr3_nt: TGTGCCAGCAGCTTACGGCGGAGCACGGCAGCCAAAAACATTCAGTACTTC
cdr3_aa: CASSLRRSTAAKNIQYF

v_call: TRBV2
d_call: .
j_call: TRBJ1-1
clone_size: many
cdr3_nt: TGTGCCAGCAGTGAACTGGGGGGAAGTGACACTGAAGCTTTCTTT
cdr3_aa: CASSELGGSDTEAFF

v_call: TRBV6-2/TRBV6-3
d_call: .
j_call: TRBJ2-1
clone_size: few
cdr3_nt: TGTGCCAGCAGGGGCCCGTCAGGGGGGCTGTTCTTC
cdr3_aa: CASRGPSGGLFF

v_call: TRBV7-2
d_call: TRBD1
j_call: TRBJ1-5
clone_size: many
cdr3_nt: TGTGCCAGCAGCTTAGAGGGGACAGAAAATCAGCCCCAGCATTTT
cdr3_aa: CASSLEGTENQPQHF

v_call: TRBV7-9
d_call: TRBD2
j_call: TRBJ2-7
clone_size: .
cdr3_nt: TGTGCCAGCAGCATCGGGCTAGCGGGGGGGACCTACGAGCAGTACTTC
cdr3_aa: CASSIGLAGGTYEQYF

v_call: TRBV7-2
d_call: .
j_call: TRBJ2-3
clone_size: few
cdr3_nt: TGTGCCAGCAGCTTTTTGACTCAGAGGATTACAGATACGCAGTATTTT
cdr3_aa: CASSFLTQRITDTQYF

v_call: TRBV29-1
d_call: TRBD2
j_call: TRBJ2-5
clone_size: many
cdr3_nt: TGCAGCGTTGAAGACGGGCTAGCGGGGGGCACCTTGTATCAAGAGACCCAGTACTTC
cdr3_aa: CSVEDGLAGGTLYQETQYF

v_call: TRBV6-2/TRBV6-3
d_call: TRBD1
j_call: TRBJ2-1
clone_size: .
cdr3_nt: TGTGCCAGCAGGTGGACAGGCTCCTACAATGAGCAGTTCTTC
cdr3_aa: CASRWTGSYNEQFF

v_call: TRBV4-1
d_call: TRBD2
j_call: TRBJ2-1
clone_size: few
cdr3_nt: TGCGCCAGCAGCCAAGTGCCTAGCGGGGTCTTGAATGAGCAGTTCTTC
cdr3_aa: CASSQVPSGVLNEQFF

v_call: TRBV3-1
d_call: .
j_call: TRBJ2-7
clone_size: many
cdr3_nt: TGTGCCAGCAGCCAAGCTGGCTACTCCTACGAGCAGTACTTC
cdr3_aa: CASSQAGYSYEQYF

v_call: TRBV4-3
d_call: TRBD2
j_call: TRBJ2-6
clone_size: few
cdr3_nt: TGCGCCAGCAGCCAAGAGGGGGTAGCGGGGACCTCTGGGGCCAACGTCCTGACTTTC
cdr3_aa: CASSQEGVAGTSGANVLTF

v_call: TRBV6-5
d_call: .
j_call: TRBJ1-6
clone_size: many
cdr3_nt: TGTGCCAGCAGTTACGACGGAGACCTTAATTCACCCCTCCACTTT
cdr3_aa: CASSYDGDLNSPLHF

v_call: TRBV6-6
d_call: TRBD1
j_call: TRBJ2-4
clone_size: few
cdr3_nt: TGTGCCAGCAGTTCCTTAACACGGGACAGACAAAACATTCAGTACTTC
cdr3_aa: CASSSLTRDRQNIQYF